The 15 T cell receptor beta chains in this list originate from one sample, sequenced in a study of graft-versus-host responses after intestinal transplantation. No antigen has been identified for these receptors. Sequencing was performed with immunoSEQ multiplex PCR; in TCRdb, only in-frame clones are kept and a portion is missing. This sample yields about 70,000 clones, of which 80% to 95% are seen a single time; about 1.3% belongs to the top ten. The specimen was unstimulated CD8+ T cells sorted from spleen or lymph node cells, collected before intestinal transplant. Source of these receptors: a human donor who received an intestinal transplant.

This clone has more than one count but fewer than ten. The gene calls are TRBV21-1 and TRBJ1-1; the DNA was not compared with TRBD1, the D call given in the table. TRBV21-1 is recorded as a pseudogene. The CDR3 is made up of 17 amino acids. The CDR3 here is CASSKALGGTEVTEAFF. For the CDR3, the DNA is TGTGCCAGCAGCAAAGCGCTTGGGGGGACAGAAGTAACTGAAGCTTTCTTT.

The chain combines TRBV5-6 with TRBJ2-7, with 11 nucleotides matching TRBD1. The CDR3 loop spans 13 amino acids. The trim removed 4 bases at V and 12 bases at J, leaving 9 bases unmatched. Germline assignment: CDR1 SGHDT and CDR2 YYEEEE. CDR3 coding DNA: TGTGCCAGCAGCCCCGGGACAGGGGGACCCTGGTACTTC. It is translated as CASSPGTGGPWYF.

This sequence joins TRBV2 and TRBJ2-3; a possible D gene is TRBD1 (7 bases). Germline V CDR1 and CDR2: SNHLY, FYNNEI. The ends were cut back, 7 bases at V and 2 bases at J, with 28 bases in the middle. The CDR3 has 19 residues. CDR3 region: CASTVGPSGAEGATDTQYF. CDR3 bases: TGTGCCAGCACTGTGGGCCCCTCGGGGGCCGAGGGGGCCACAGATACGCAGTATTTT.

The CDR3 reads CASSARTGEGANYGYTF. The CDR3 coding sequence is TGTGCCAGCAGCGCCCGGACAGGGGAGGGGGCTAACTATGGCTACACCTTC. V and J are TRBV9 and TRBJ1-2; 9 bases fit TRBD1. This CDR3 comprises 17 residues. Germline V gene lookup returns CDR1 SGDLS and CDR2 YYNGEE. Trimming cost V 3 bases and J 0 bases; bases outside gene matches: 9.

The V and J genes are TRBV4-2 and TRBJ1-6; no definite D call. Germline assignment: CDR1 LGHNA and CDR2 YNFKEQ. The CDR3 spans 12 residues. With 0 bases removed from V and 10 bases from J, the gap between germline ends came to 4 bases. The CDR3 is CASSQDESPLHF. Written as DNA, the CDR3 is TGTGCCAGCAGCCAAGATGAGTCACCCCTCCACTTT.

The chain combines TRBV9 with TRBJ2-1, with 14 positions matching TRBD2. V shed 7 bases, J shed 10 bases, and the junction held 4 bases outside the gene matches. Germline-derived CDR1 and CDR2 are SGDLS and YYNGEE. CDR3 length: 13 residues. The CDR3 here is CASEGLAGDEQFF. The CDR3 DNA follows: TGTGCCAGCGAGGGACTAGCGGGGGACGAGCAGTTCTTC.

The genes are TRBV27 and TRBJ1-2, with 7 positions matching TRBD1. Looked up from germline, CDR1 is MNHEY and CDR2 is SMNVEV (reference sequence). The CDR3 loop spans 13 amino acids. V shed 5 bases, J shed 3 bases, and the junction held 3 bases outside the gene matches. This chain's CDR3 is CASSPQGHYGYTF. DNA of the CDR3: TGTGCCAGCAGTCCACAGGGGCACTATGGCTACACCTTC.

A single count supports this clone. The V call is TRBV7-8, the J call TRBJ2-5, with a tentative D call TRBD1 (5 bases). Trimming stripped 0 bases from V and 5 bases from J, with 7 bases between. The CDR3 contains 13 residues. CDR1 and CDR2 from the germline V gene are SGHVS and FQNEAQ. CDR3 sequence (DNA): TGTGCCAGCAGCTTAGCGGGGCCGGAGACCCAGTACTTC. It translates to CASSLAGPETQYF.

The V and J genes are TRBV7-9 and TRBJ2-7; D ambiguous. V lost 3 bases and J 0 bases, leaving 3 bases between the germline ends. Germline V gives CDR1 SEHNR, CDR2 FQNEAQ (reference sequence). CDR3 length: 12 residues. Written as DNA, the CDR3 is TGTGCCAGCAGCTTCAGCTCCTACGAGCAGTACTTC. Amino acids: CASSFSSYEQYF.

The rearrangement uses TRBV19 and TRBJ1-2; TRBD1 is a possible D gene (5 bases). V was pared by 9 bases and J by 7 bases, with 15 bases between. Per germline, CDR1 LNHDA and CDR2 SQIVND (reference sequence). The CDR3 contains 12 residues. The CDR3 region is CASWTLSFGYTF. Here the CDR3 DNA reads TGTGCCAGCTGGACACTGTCTTTTGGCTACACCTTC.

This rearrangement joins TRBV5-1 to TRBJ2-3; D remains unclear. Per germline, CDR1 SGHRS and CDR2 YFSETQ. Between the trimmed V and J ends, which lost 0 bases and 0 bases, there was a span of 5 bases. The CDR3 length is 14 residues. CDR3 loop: CASSLVGSTDTQYF. In DNA, the CDR3 is TGCGCCAGCAGCTTGGTGGGCAGCACAGATACGCAGTATTTT. The whole variable domain, remainder taken from reference TRBV5-1 and TRBJ2-3, is KAGVTQTPRYLIKTRGQQVTLSCSPISGHRSVSWYQQTPGQGLQFLFEYFSETQRNKGNFPGRFSGRQFSNSRSEMNVSTLELGDSALYLCASSLVGSTDTQYFGPGTRLTVL.

CDR3 nucleotide sequence: TGTGCCAGCAGCTTAAGTGTCGCAACTACCACCGGGGAGCTGTTTTTT. It is translated as CASSLSVATTTGELFF. This chain connects TRBV13 to TRBJ2-2; no reliable D call. CDR3 length: 16 amino acids. Trimming shortened V by 2 bases and J by 4 bases, and 14 bases separated the two germline ends. CDR1 is PRHDT and CDR2 is FYEKMQ in the germline V gene (reference sequence). Supplemented by reference TRBV13 and TRBJ2-2, the full variable domain reads AAGVIQSPRHLIKEKRETATLKCYPIPRHDTVYWYQQGPGQDPQFLISFYEKMQSDKGSIPDRFSAQQFSDYHSELNMSSLELGDSALYFCASSLSVATTTGELFFGEGSRLTVL.

This rearrangement joins TRBV9 to TRBJ2-1, with D perhaps TRBD1 (6 bases). CDR1 and CDR2 (germline): SGDLS, YYNGEE. This CDR3 comprises 14 residues. V was pared by 4 bases and J by 3 bases, with 11 bases between. CDR3 in amino acids: CASSPWDNYNEQFF. CDR3 in DNA: TGTGCCAGCAGCCCCTGGGACAACTACAATGAGCAGTTCTTC.

The V call is TRBV29-1, the J call TRBJ2-3; TRBD1 matches at 7 bases. Per germline, CDR1 SQVTM and CDR2 ANQGSEA. The CDR3 sequence is 15 residues long. V trimming: 2 bases; J trimming: 2 bases; junction bases outside the gene matches: 7. CDR3 sequence: CSVELGTDYTDTQYF. In DNA form, the CDR3 reads TGCAGCGTTGAACTGGGGACAGATTACACAGATACGCAGTATTTT.

CDR3 sequence reads: CASSPPGGETQYF. CDR3 nucleotide sequence: TGTGCCAGCAGTCCCCCGGGGGGGGAGACCCAGTACTTC. This chain links TRBV27 with TRBJ2-5; TRBD2 matches at 8 bases. Germline V gives CDR1 MNHEY, CDR2 SMNVEV (reference sequence). The V and J ends lost 5 bases and 5 bases, in that order; junction bases with no gene match: 4. The CDR3 consists of 13 residues.